The 28 T cell receptor beta chains in this list originate from one sample, sequenced in a study of patients and donors after allogeneic stem cell transplantation. TCRdb reprocessed the RT-PCR reads via MiXCR and lists one record per CDR3 protein. This table has fewer than 75,000 distinct CDR3 sequences, approximately 12% appearing once. The source material was blood, either unsorted or a sorted T cell fraction (not recorded which). The receptor set was obtained from a human donor who was either an allogeneic HSCT recipient or a stem cell or donor lymphocyte infusion donor (not recorded which). It is not recorded whose cells these are; they may come from a transplant donor.

This clonotype was counted a few times. V usage is TRBV12-3 or TRBV12-4 and J usage is TRBJ2-1; tentative D call: TRBD1 (5 bases). V lost 4 bases to trimming and J lost 5 bases, with 12 bases between them. This CDR3 contains 14 residues. The CDR3 here is CASSSPTENNEQFF. As DNA, the CDR3 is TGTGCCAGCAGTTCTCCGACAGAGAACAATGAGCAGTTCTTC.

This clonotype was found a few times. This chain connects TRBV6-5 to TRBJ1-3; the match to TRBD1 covers 7 bases. With 6 bases clipped from V and 4 bases from J, the junction kept 9 bases outside the gene matches. The germline V gene encodes CDR1 MNHEY and CDR2 SVGAGI. CDR3 size: 15 residues. The CDR3 sequence: CASRRAGQVGNTIYF. DNA of the CDR3: TGTGCCAGCAGAAGGGCCGGACAGGTCGGAAACACCATATATTTT.

This clonotype was counted only a few times. This sequence joins TRBV6-5 and TRBJ2-1, with a tentative D call TRBD2 (5 bases). The V and J ends lost 2 bases and 7 bases respectively, with 18 bases between them. The germline gives CDR1 MNHEY, CDR2 SVGAGI. This CDR3 spans 16 amino acids. The CDR3 loop reads CASSYAGGRRMNEQFF. As DNA, the CDR3 is TGTGCCAGCAGTTACGCGGGTGGACGTCGTATGAATGAGCAGTTCTTC.

CDR3 in amino acids: CASSHNPSSRSDEQYF. The DNA for the CDR3 is TGCGCCAGCAGCCATAACCCGAGCAGTCGCAGTGACGAGCAGTACTTC. V and J are TRBV4-1 and TRBJ2-7; D remains ambiguous. V was cut by 3 bases and J by 5 bases, with 20 bases left in between. Germline CDR1 MGHRA, CDR2 YSYEKL. The CDR3 covers 16 residues.

This clonotype has only a few counts. CDR3 in DNA: TGCAGCGGGGTGGGACAGGGGGCAGATACGCAGTATTTT. Its translation: CSGVGQGADTQYF. The chain is built from TRBV29-1 and TRBJ2-3; 11 nucleotides align to TRBD1. Germline V gene sequence: CDR1 SQVTM, CDR2 ANQGSEA. This CDR3 contains 13 residues. J was trimmed by 4 bases and V by 7 bases; bases with no gene match: 4.

The chain combines TRBV5-1 with TRBJ2-7; possible D gene TRBD1, 6 bases. V lost 4 bases and J 3 bases, leaving 14 bases between the germline ends. The germline gives CDR1 SGHRS, CDR2 YFSETQ. This CDR3 has 14 amino acids. Here the CDR3 DNA reads TGCGCCAGCAGCACCACAGGGTTGGGCTACGAGCAGTACTTC. Protein sequence: CASSTTGLGYEQYF.

This clonotype was picked up a small number of times. The chain combines TRBV5-1 with TRBJ2-7, with a tentative D call TRBD1 (6 bases). V was shortened by 4 bases and J by 2 bases, with 13 bases between the two germline ends. In germline, CDR1 is SGHRS, CDR2 YFSETQ. This CDR3 contains 14 residues. CDR3 in DNA: TGCGCCAGCAGCCCGGGTGGGACAACCTACGAGCAGTACTTC. As protein: CASSPGGTTYEQYF.

V usage is TRBV6-6 and J usage is TRBJ2-5, with D perhaps matching TRBD2 (6 bases). Per germline, CDR1 MNHNY and CDR2 SVGAGI (reference sequence). The V gene lost 4 bases and the J gene lost 1 base, with 22 bases spanning the gap. This CDR3 is built from 18 residues. The CDR3 DNA reads TGTGCCAGCAGTTTAGTGCCCCAGCCGGGACTCTTCCAAGAGACCCAGTACTTC. This encodes CASSLVPQPGLFQETQYF.

In this sample, this clonotype turned up many times. CDR3 sequence: CASSFFSGGRGNSPLHF. The DNA for the CDR3 is TGTGCCAGCAGCTTTTTTTCCGGGGGCAGGGGGAATTCACCCCTCCACTTT. This sequence joins TRBV7-2 and TRBJ1-6; 7 positions agree with TRBD1. There are 17 residues in the CDR3. Per the germline V gene, CDR1 is SGHTA and CDR2 is FQGNSA. The V gene end was trimmed by 3 bases and the J gene end by 7 bases; junction bases not matched to a gene: 12.

This clonotype was found many times. The chain has TRBV6-5 and TRBJ2-6; 12 bases agree with TRBD2. Germline CDR1 reads MNHEY; CDR2 reads SVGAGI. V gave up 2 bases and J gave up 0 bases; unmatched junction bases: 11. This CDR3 is 21 amino acids long. CDR3 coding DNA: TGTGCCAGCAGTTACCTCTATCGACTAGCGGGAGAAGGCTCTGGGGCCAACGTCCTGACTTTC. Translation gives CASSYLYRLAGEGSGANVLTF.

The J gene is TRBJ2-1, the V gene TRBV12-3 or TRBV12-4, with D unclear. This CDR3 is built from 13 residues. V shed 10 bases and J shed 8 bases, with 18 bases lying between them. Here the CDR3 DNA reads TGTGCCACCCAATCCCGGTTTTTCGATGAGCAGTTCTTC. It translates to CATQSRFFDEQFF.

This clonotype occurred a few times. This rearrangement joins TRBV5-6 to TRBJ2-7, with no clear D. The germline CDR1 and CDR2 sequences are SGHDT and YYEEEE. The CDR3 consists of 15 residues. The V gene lost 4 bases and the J gene lost 2 bases, with 16 bases spanning the gap. The chain's CDR3 is CASSLQAGGTYEQYF. CDR3 sequence (DNA): TGTGCCAGCAGCCTTCAGGCAGGTGGCACCTACGAGCAGTACTTC.

This chain uses TRBV10-3 with TRBJ2-1; D remains ambiguous. The length of the CDR3 is 14 residues. Trimming pared 8 bases from V and 8 bases from J, leaving 19 bases between. The germline V gene encodes CDR1 ENHRY and CDR2 SYGVKD. The DNA for the CDR3 is TGTGCCATCGCAGTTGTGGATGCACACCATGAGCAGTTCTTC. Translation gives CAIAVVDAHHEQFF.

This clonotype has ten or more counts. This chain connects TRBV12-3 or TRBV12-4 to TRBJ2-7; 9 positions match TRBD1. The CDR3 totals 14 residues. V gave up 6 bases and J gave up 7 bases; unmatched junction bases: 10. CDR3 in amino acids: CASSWDRDLGEQYF. CDR3 DNA sequence: TGTGCCAGCAGCTGGGACAGGGACTTAGGGGAGCAGTACTTC.

The CDR3 loop is CASSPRVNEQYF. CDR3 coding DNA: TGTGCCAGCAGCCCCAGGGTCAACGAGCAGTACTTC. V gene TRBV6-5 combines with J gene TRBJ2-7, with D perhaps matching TRBD1 (5 bases). Looked up from germline, CDR1 is MNHEY and CDR2 is SVGAGI. The V gene lost 6 bases and the J gene lost 5 bases, with 11 bases spanning the gap. This CDR3 has 12 amino acids.

This chain joins TRBV4-1 and TRBJ2-7, with D unresolved. V shed 1 base and J shed 3 bases, with 10 bases lying between them. The CDR3 loop spans 14 amino acids. The germline V gene encodes CDR1 MGHRA and CDR2 YSYEKL. The CDR3 loop reads CASSQVRADYEQYF. CDR3 nucleotides: TGCGCCAGCAGCCAAGTTAGGGCCGACTACGAGCAGTACTTC.

About this clonotype: It may be a read error: a sequence one base away is much more abundant. The chain has TRBV12-3 or TRBV12-4 and TRBJ1-1; D not resolved. This CDR3 region has 11 residues. With 3 bases removed from V and 11 bases from J, the gap between germline ends came to 10 bases. CDR3 nucleotide sequence: TGTGCCAGCAGTTTGTTTGAGACCGCTTTCTTT. Its protein product is CASSLFETAFF.

This clonotype occurred a few times. The chain joins TRBV12-3 or TRBV12-4 to TRBJ2-3, with TRBD2 matching over 15 bases. CDR3 size: 21 residues. After removal of 6 bases from V and 0 bases from J, the junction contained 16 bases not matched to a gene. In nucleotides, the CDR3 is TGTGCCAGCAGCACTACCGGGACTAGCGGGAGGTACTACGCTAGCACAGATACGCAGTATTTT. Protein: CASSTTGTSGRYYASTDTQYF.

The table lists this clonotype with many counts. The chain couples TRBV15 to TRBJ1-5; D gene unclear. Trimming removed 0 bases from V and 4 bases from J, with 10 bases in between. Germline CDR1 reads LNHNV; CDR2 reads YYDKDF (reference sequence). The CDR3 runs to 15 residues. CDR3 in amino acids: CATSRDPGSNQPQHF. CDR3 DNA: TGTGCCACCAGCAGAGACCCTGGGTCTAATCAGCCCCAGCATTTT.

J is TRBJ1-1 and V is TRBV7-2; D gene uncertain. Between the trimmed V and J ends, which lost 1 base and 8 bases, there was a span of 17 bases. From germline, CDR1 is SGHTA and CDR2 FQGNSA. The CDR3 contains 15 residues. Here the CDR3 DNA reads TGTGCCAGCAGCTTAGTGCCGGGAGACGTCGACGAAGCTTTCTTT. Amino acid sequence: CASSLVPGDVDEAFF.

This clonotype appeared a few times. The chain links TRBV11-2 to TRBJ1-1; 8 bases are a match to TRBD1. Germline CDR1 SGHAT, CDR2 FQNNGV. V was clipped by 5 bases and J by 4 bases; unmatched bases: 15. The CDR3 sequence is 17 residues long. The CDR3 DNA follows: TGTGCCAGCAGCCCGAGACAGGGGATGCGAGGTAGCACTGAAGCTTTCTTT. It translates to CASSPRQGMRGSTEAFF.

This clonotype was seen at least ten times. The V gene is TRBV11-1, the J gene TRBJ1-1; D might be TRBD1 (5 bases). This CDR3 spans 13 amino acids. CDR1 is SGHAT, CDR2 FQDESV, per germline (reference sequence). The ends were cut back, 5 bases at V and 0 bases at J, with 7 bases in the middle. The CDR3 DNA reads as TGTGCCAGCAGCCAGACAGTGAACACTGAAGCTTTCTTT. Protein product: CASSQTVNTEAFF.

This clonotype was observed a handful of times. This chain links TRBV9 with TRBJ2-5; 8 bases are a match to TRBD2. The CDR3 contains 14 residues. V trimming: 3 bases; J trimming: 1 base; junction bases outside the gene matches: 2. The V gene's germline CDR1 is SGDLS and CDR2 YYNGEE. In DNA form, the CDR3 reads TGTGCCAGCAGCGCCGGGGGGGTCCAAGAGACCCAGTACTTC. Encoded protein: CASSAGGVQETQYF.

This clonotype showed up many times. The chain recombines TRBV25-1 with TRBJ2-1, with 7 bases fitting TRBD1. J was trimmed by 4 bases and V by 2 bases; bases with no gene match: 14. This CDR3 comprises 18 residues. Germline lookup yields CDR1 MGHDK and CDR2 SYGVNS. CDR3 sequence reads: CASSEEHYGTAVYNEQFF. In DNA form, the CDR3 reads TGTGCCAGCAGTGAAGAGCATTACGGGACAGCCGTTTACAATGAGCAGTTCTTC.

The V and J genes are TRBV7-9 and TRBJ2-7, with D uncertain. Between the trimmed V and J ends, which lost 5 bases and 6 bases, there was a span of 11 bases. The CDR3 is made up of 12 amino acids. Germline loops: CDR1 SEHNR, CDR2 FQNEAQ (reference sequence). In DNA, the CDR3 is TGTGCCAGCAGCCCCGGAGTAGGCGAGCAGTACTTC. It encodes CASSPGVGEQYF.

In its sample, this clonotype was seen a few times. The V and J genes are TRBV10-3 and TRBJ2-2, with TRBD1 identical over 11 bases. With V trimmed by 6 bases and J by 0 bases, 9 bases remained unmatched. Germline CDR1 is ENHRY and CDR2 is SYGVKD. The CDR3 runs 18 residues. CDR3 loop: CAIRTLPGQGANTGELFF. DNA of the CDR3: TGTGCCATCAGGACACTCCCGGGACAGGGGGCGAACACCGGGGAGCTGTTTTTT.

This clonotype was detected only a few times. The V and J genes are TRBV12-3 or TRBV12-4 and TRBJ1-1, with TRBD1 identical over 11 bases. There are 13 residues in the CDR3. Unmatched junction bases numbered 7, after V lost 5 bases and J lost 11 bases. Written as DNA, the CDR3 is TGTGCCAGCAGTGACTCGGACAGGGGGCAGGCTTTCTTT. This gives the protein CASSDSDRGQAFF.

This clonotype came up many times. V gene TRBV12-3 or TRBV12-4 combines with J gene TRBJ1-4; tentatively, D is TRBD1 (5 bases). The CDR3 has 15 residues. V gave up 7 bases and J gave up 4 bases, with 16 bases separating them. DNA of the CDR3: TGTGCCAGCATGTTCTCTCAGGGTGGTAATGAAAAACTGTTTTTT. This codes for CASMFSQGGNEKLFF.